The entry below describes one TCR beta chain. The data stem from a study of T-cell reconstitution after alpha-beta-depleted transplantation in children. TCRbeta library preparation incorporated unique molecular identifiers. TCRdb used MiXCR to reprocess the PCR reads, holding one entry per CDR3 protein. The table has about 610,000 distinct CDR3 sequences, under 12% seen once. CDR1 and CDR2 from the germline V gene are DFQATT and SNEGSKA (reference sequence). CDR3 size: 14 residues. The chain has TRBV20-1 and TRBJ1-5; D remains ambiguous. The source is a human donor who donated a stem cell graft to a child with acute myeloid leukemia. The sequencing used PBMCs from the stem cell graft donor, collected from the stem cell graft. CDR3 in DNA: TGCGGCTGGGAAGTCCTGGGGAAAAATCAGCCCCAGCATTTT. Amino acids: CGWEVLGKNQPQHF.